This is a list of T cell receptor beta chains from one sample in a study of vaccination and CD4 T cells after COVID-19. No antigens are known for them. In TCRdb, the PCR reads were re-called with MiXCR into one record per CDR3 protein. The table records about 15,000 distinct CDR3 sequences, over 70% of them present only once. Sequenced material: CD4+ T cells from blood, cultured in vitro. These receptors were obtained from a human donor who had recovered from COVID-19. The CDR3 runs from the conserved cysteine through the conserved F or W. Each record gives: V gene, J gene, CDR3 protein.

V: TRBV7-2; J: TRBJ2-5; CDR3: CATNHQGFETQYF
V: TRBV7-9; J: TRBJ1-2; CDR3: CASSLTQPGGYTF
V: TRBV19; J: TRBJ2-3; CDR3: CASSTPRTVGVRATDTQYF
V: TRBV20-1; J: TRBJ1-2; CDR3: CSAPAYGYTF
V: TRBV7-6; J: TRBJ1-1; CDR3: CASSPRSGRMNTEAFF
V: TRBV7-2; J: TRBJ2-7; CDR3: CASSLSAGAYEQYF
V: TRBV7-9; J: TRBJ1-2; CDR3: CASSLAAANYGYTF
V: TRBV15; J: TRBJ1-1; CDR3: CATSRDSTAAFF
V: TRBV20-1; J: TRBJ2-3; CDR3: CSARAGGPTDTQYF
V: TRBV20-1; J: TRBJ2-5; CDR3: CSARMGQTPGDQYF
V: TRBV27; J: TRBJ1-5; CDR3: CASRPGGSSNQPQHF
V: TRBV15; J: TRBJ2-2; CDR3: CATSRDLAMQLFF
V: TRBV25-1; J: TRBJ1-1; CDR3: CASTNRRAGGAFF
V: TRBV6-4; J: TRBJ1-5; CDR3: CASSGTGGSNQPQHF
V: TRBV21-1; J: TRBJ2-5; CDR3: CASSKYQETQYF
V: TRBV6-1; J: TRBJ2-7; CDR3: CASISAGGGRYEQYF
V: TRBV7-6; J: TRBJ1-2; CDR3: CASSLRGGENGYTF
V: TRBV2; J: TRBJ1-1; CDR3: CASRGGTGGTAFF
V: TRBV7-9; J: TRBJ2-4; CDR3: CASSLNSKNIQYF
V: TRBV27; J: TRBJ2-3; CDR3: CATLRAGTYTQYF
V: TRBV6-1; J: TRBJ2-7; CDR3: CASSGSGSSYEQYF
V: TRBV19; J: TRBJ2-5; CDR3: CASRGVAGETQYF
V: TRBV19; J: TRBJ2-3; CDR3: CASRTRASGSHDTQYF
V: TRBV6-2/TRBV6-3; J: TRBJ2-4; CDR3: CASSFGGNGKNIQYF
V: TRBV12-3/TRBV12-4; J: TRBJ1-1; CDR3: CASRRGDWGAFF
V: TRBV7-2; J: TRBJ1-2; CDR3: CASSLGGQSYGYTF
V: TRBV7-5; J: TRBJ1-1; CDR3: CISVPEAYLRAITEAFF
V: TRBV11-1; J: TRBJ2-1; CDR3: CASTYGLVENEQFF
V: TRBV19; J: TRBJ1-5; CDR3: CARKGQGANQPQHF
V: TRBV20-1; J: TRBJ1-2; CDR3: CSARTESYGYTF
V: TRBV19; J: TRBJ1-5; CDR3: CASSTDRGLRPQHF
V: TRBV15; J: TRBJ2-2; CDR3: CATAPDRGPNTGELFF
V: TRBV12-3/TRBV12-4; J: TRBJ2-7; CDR3: CASSLWEGRYEQYF
V: TRBV12-3/TRBV12-4; J: TRBJ1-5; CDR3: CASSSGQGFRGNQPQHF
V: TRBV28; J: TRBJ2-3; CDR3: CASRRTDTQYF
V: TRBV6-2/TRBV6-3; J: TRBJ2-7; CDR3: CASSYRYEQYF
V: TRBV20-1; J: TRBJ2-7; CDR3: CSARGDYIYEQYF
V: TRBV20-1; J: TRBJ2-4; CDR3: CSASRGTNRDAKNIQYF
V: TRBV19; J: TRBJ1-1; CDR3: CASSSQGVSLNTEAFF
V: TRBV28; J: TRBJ1-2; CDR3: CASTPPTGYGYTF
V: TRBV19; J: TRBJ2-6; CDR3: CASSMFGSSGANVLTF
V: TRBV21-1; J: TRBJ1-1; CDR3: CASSRRDRRVTEAFF
V: TRBV19; J: TRBJ1-2; CDR3: CASKRGQGADYGYTF
V: TRBV19; J: TRBJ1-6; CDR3: CASRTTGTDNSPLHF
V: TRBV19; J: TRBJ1-5; CDR3: CASSIRDSNQPQHF
V: TRBV6-1; J: TRBJ1-1; CDR3: CAGQEDLVGTEAFF
V: TRBV7-6; J: TRBJ1-1; CDR3: CASSVGTSGGTEAFF
V: TRBV6-1; J: TRBJ1-1; CDR3: CASSPLNTEAFF
V: TRBV7-8; J: TRBJ2-5; CDR3: CASSLAGVRETQYF
V: TRBV7-2; J: TRBJ1-2; CDR3: CASSSQGVGRGYTF
V: TRBV24-1; J: TRBJ2-1; CDR3: CATSDFGKNEQFF
V: TRBV28; J: TRBJ2-7; CDR3: CATAAYEQYF
V: TRBV27; J: TRBJ1-2; CDR3: CASSPDQGGYTF
V: TRBV4-3; J: TRBJ2-7; CDR3: CASSQRGAGGRAYEQYF
V: TRBV24-1; J: TRBJ2-3; CDR3: CATSDFGRDSTDTQYF
V: TRBV2; J: TRBJ2-7; CDR3: CATKRDTDSYEQYF
V: TRBV20-1; J: TRBJ1-3; CDR3: CSAPGQLSPNSGNTIYF
V: TRBV30; J: TRBJ2-2; CDR3: CAWSVHYGNSGTGELFF